The 15 T cell receptor beta chains below were found in one sample sequenced in a study of technical replicates of blood from several donors. TCRdb keeps only in-frame clones here, not all; method: immunoSEQ multiplex PCR. The sample lists tens of thousands of clones; 98% were seen once. Sequencing was carried out using T cells isolated from PBMCs. The origin of the receptors is a human donor in good health.

V usage is TRBV20-1 and J usage is TRBJ1-2; no firm D call. This CDR3 has 11 residues. The germline V gene has CDR1 DFQATT and CDR2 SNEGSKA (reference sequence). V lost 6 bases to trimming and J lost 8 bases, with 13 bases between them. CDR3 in DNA: TGCAGTGCAAAAACGGGTAAAGGCTACACCTTC. This gives the protein CSAKTGKGYTF.

This sequence joins TRBV28 and TRBJ1-2, with D tentatively TRBD1 (5 bases). The ends were cut back, 3 bases at V and 2 bases at J, with 10 bases in the middle. CDR1 is MDHEN, CDR2 SYDVKM, per germline. The CDR3 extends over 14 amino acids. As DNA, the CDR3 is TGTGCCAGCAGTTTCCCCGGGGGGAACTATGGCTACACCTTC. Residues: CASSFPGGNYGYTF.

The chain has TRBV6-1 and TRBJ2-1; D is perhaps TRBD1 (6 bases). Deletions cut 9 bases from V and 0 bases from J, with 9 bases between. CDR1 MNHNS and CDR2 SASEGT come from the germline V gene. This CDR3 comprises 13 residues. CDR3 nucleotides: TGTGCCAGTGACAGGAGCTCCTACAATGAGCAGTTCTTC. It yields the protein CASDRSSYNEQFF.

The chain joins TRBV6-1 to TRBJ2-7; maybe TRBD2 (6 bases). V lost 2 bases and J 1 base, leaving 9 bases between the germline ends. Looked up from germline, CDR1 is MNHNS and CDR2 is SASEGT. The CDR3 is 14 amino acids. The DNA for the CDR3 is TGTGCCAGCAGTGAACTAGCGCATTCCTACGAGCAGTACTTC. This sequence encodes CASSELAHSYEQYF.

V is TRBV7-9 and J is TRBJ2-1, with 8 bases that match TRBD2. The CDR3 loop spans 15 amino acids. Germline V lookup: CDR1 SEHNR, CDR2 FQNEAQ (reference sequence). Germline trimming cut 3 bases from V and 5 bases from J; bases unmatched to any gene: 6. This CDR3 reads CASSFPSGHNNEQFF. CDR3 DNA sequence: TGTGCCAGCAGCTTTCCTAGCGGGCACAACAATGAGCAGTTCTTC.

The J gene is TRBJ2-7, the V gene TRBV2; TRBD2 matches 9 bases. The CDR3 extends over 15 amino acids. The germline V gene has CDR1 SNHLY and CDR2 FYNNEI. Unmatched junction bases numbered 8, after V lost 6 bases and J lost 2 bases. The CDR3 nucleotides are TGTGCCAGCAGACAGACTAGCGGCGTTACCTACGAGCAGTACTTC. Its translation: CASRQTSGVTYEQYF.

This sequence joins TRBV6-1 and TRBJ1-1; the D gene is possibly TRBD1 (6 bases). Germline CDR1 and CDR2: MNHNS and SASEGT. This CDR3 has 14 residues. The V and J ends lost 4 bases and 5 bases respectively, with 14 bases between them. In DNA form, the CDR3 reads TGTGCCAGCAGTGGGTGGGCAGGGGCTACTGAAGCTTTCTTT. Its protein is CASSGWAGATEAFF.

The rearrangement links TRBV6-1 to TRBJ2-3; the D gene is possibly TRBD2 (6 bases). Per germline, CDR1 MNHNS and CDR2 SASEGT. The germline V and J ends were trimmed by 2 bases and 2 bases, with 11 bases remaining between them. The CDR3 has 15 amino acids. CDR3 region: CASSEPGGVTDTQYF. The CDR3 nucleotides read TGTGCCAGCAGTGAACCCGGCGGGGTCACAGATACGCAGTATTTT.

The sample holds one count of this clone. The chain uses TRBV5-1 and TRBJ2-2; D might be TRBD2 (6 bases). The germline gives CDR1 SGHRS, CDR2 YFSETQ. The CDR3 is made up of 17 amino acids. Between the trimmed V and J ends, which lost 3 bases and 2 bases, there was a span of 17 bases. The CDR3 DNA sequence: TGCGCCAGCAGCTCATTAGGGACTCTGATTAACACCGGGGAGCTGTTTTTT. Its protein product is CASSSLGTLINTGELFF.

The chain combines TRBV19 with TRBJ2-1, with 15 positions matching TRBD2. Germline values: CDR1 LNHDA, CDR2 SQIVND (reference sequence). CDR3 length equals 16 residues. The trim removed 2 bases at V and 7 bases at J, leaving 3 bases unmatched. The DNA of the CDR3 is TGTGCCAGTAGTATAACAGGACTAGCGGGAGGGAATGAGCAGTTCTTC. This encodes CASSITGLAGGNEQFF.

The chain is built from TRBV28 and TRBJ2-7; 8 nucleotides match TRBD1. CDR1 is MDHEN and CDR2 is SYDVKM in the germline V gene. J gave up 4 bases and V 5 bases, and 13 bases lay outside the gene matches. The CDR3 runs to 16 residues. CDR3 protein: CASSPVLRDRIYEQYF. CDR3 sequence (DNA): TGTGCCAGCAGTCCCGTCCTCAGGGACAGGATATACGAGCAGTACTTC. The full variable domain, with the rest looked up from reference TRBV28 and TRBJ2-7, is DVKVTQSSRYLVKRTGEKVFLECVQDMDHENMFWYRQDPGLGLRLIYFSYDVKMKEKGDIPEGYSVSREKKERFSLILESASTNQTSMYLCASSPVLRDRIYEQYFGPGTRLTVT.

The CDR3 spells CASSLQGTGGYNEQFF. The DNA of the CDR3 is TGCGCCAGCAGCCTGCAAGGGACAGGGGGCTACAATGAGCAGTTCTTC. V usage is TRBV5-1 and J usage is TRBJ2-1, with 11 nucleotides matching TRBD1. J lost 3 bases, V lost 4 bases, and 6 bases had no gene match. CDR1 is SGHRS and CDR2 is YFSETQ in the germline V gene. This CDR3 has 16 amino acids.

The chain employs TRBV4-1 and TRBJ2-7, with D unresolved. The germline CDR1 and CDR2 sequences are MGHRA and YSYEKL. V lost 2 bases, J lost 1 base, and 9 bases lay in between. The length of the CDR3 is 14 residues. CDR3 sequence: CASSQLTSSYEQYF. The CDR3 DNA follows: TGCGCCAGCAGCCAACTGACTTCTTCCTACGAGCAGTACTTC.

V usage is TRBV2 and J usage is TRBJ2-4; a possible D gene is TRBD1 (5 bases). The length of the CDR3 is 12 residues. With 7 bases removed from V and 6 bases from J, the gap between germline ends came to 10 bases. The V gene's germline CDR1 is SNHLY and CDR2 FYNNEI. CDR3 in amino acids: CASTLDRNIQYF. DNA for the CDR3: TGTGCCAGCACCCTCGACAGAAACATTCAGTACTTC.

The chain employs TRBV28 and TRBJ2-7; no firm D call. V was pared by 6 bases and J by 1 base, with 19 bases between. In germline, CDR1 is MDHEN, CDR2 SYDVKM. The CDR3 has 16 residues. CDR3 DNA sequence: TGTGCCAGCAGCCTCACAAACGGGTACCTTTCCTACGAGCAGTACTTC. Translation gives CASSLTNGYLSYEQYF.